A single sample is the source of the 29 T cell receptor beta chains below, sequenced in a study of technical replicates of blood from a handful of donors. TCRdb's copy holds only in-frame clones and misses some; the assay was immunoSEQ multiplex PCR. The table has approximately 68,000 clones, 95% to 97% seen once. Input material: T cells isolated from PBMCs. The origin of the receptors is a human donor in good health.

The chain joins TRBV4-1 to TRBJ2-7; D may be TRBD2 (5 bases). Trimming took off 5 bases at V and 2 bases at J, with 19 bases between the two ends. The germline V gene encodes CDR1 MGHRA and CDR2 YSYEKL. CDR3 size: 16 residues. The CDR3 spells CASSLIDQAETYEQYF. CDR3 DNA sequence: TGCGCCAGCAGCTTAATAGATCAAGCGGAGACCTACGAGCAGTACTTC.

This chain joins TRBV11-3 and TRBJ2-5; no firm D call. Trimming took off 0 bases at V and 2 bases at J, with 4 bases between the two ends. The CDR3 runs 13 residues. Germline CDR1 SGHNT, CDR2 YENEEA. The CDR3 DNA reads as TGTGCCAGCAGCTTAGATCAGCAAGAGACCCAGTACTTC. Its protein is CASSLDQQETQYF.

This clone was observed once. V usage is TRBV27 and J usage is TRBJ2-3; 7 bases line up with TRBD2. Germline V lookup: CDR1 MNHEY, CDR2 SMNVEV (reference sequence). V lost 2 bases, J lost 3 bases, and 5 bases stayed unmatched. The CDR3 is 15 amino acids. The chain's CDR3 is CASSLGGRTTDTQYF. The CDR3 DNA sequence: TGTGCCAGCAGTTTAGGCGGGAGAACTACAGATACGCAGTATTTT.

J is TRBJ2-3 and V is TRBV7-9, with a weak D call TRBD2 (5 bases). Germline V gene sequence: CDR1 SEHNR, CDR2 FQNEAQ (reference sequence). CDR3 size: 13 residues. V was clipped by 6 bases and J by 2 bases, with 9 bases between them. CDR3 bases: TGTGCCAGCAGACCGGACTCCACAGATACGCAGTATTTT. Translating it yields CASRPDSTDTQYF.

The chain combines TRBV11-2 with TRBJ2-7; 10 bases agree with TRBD1. This CDR3 region has 15 residues. Trimming removed 0 bases from V and 2 bases from J; junction bases left unmatched: 1. Germline CDR1 and CDR2: SGHAT and FQNNGV. CDR3 residues: CASSLEGQGTYEQYF. In nucleotides, the CDR3 is TGTGCCAGCAGCTTAGAGGGACAGGGGACCTACGAGCAGTACTTC.

The chain has TRBV2 and TRBJ2-7, with TRBD1 as a possible D gene (6 bases). This CDR3 spans 11 amino acids. V lost 5 bases and J lost 7, with 9 bases in between. Germline loops: CDR1 SNHLY, CDR2 FYNNEI. The CDR3: CASSRTGEQYF. Written as DNA, the CDR3 is TGTGCCAGCAGTAGAACAGGGGAGCAGTACTTC.

The chain combines TRBV11-2 with TRBJ1-3; TRBD1 matches at 8 bases. CDR1 SGHAT and CDR2 FQNNGV come from the germline V gene. V was pared by 3 bases and J by 1 base, with 8 bases of the junction left unmatched. CDR3 length equals 17 residues. Here the CDR3 reads CASSFRQGYESGNTIYF. The CDR3 region has the DNA TGTGCCAGCAGCTTCAGACAGGGGTATGAATCTGGAAACACCATATATTTT.

This chain joins TRBV5-1 and TRBJ2-5; D remains unclear. Germline values: CDR1 SGHRS, CDR2 YFSETQ. The V end was cut by 4 bases, the J end by 5 bases, with 9 bases between. The CDR3 extends over 12 amino acids. CDR3 sequence (DNA): TGCGCCAGCAGCAACGAGTGGGAGACCCAGTACTTC. It encodes CASSNEWETQYF. Full variable domain (missing parts from reference TRBV5-1 and TRBJ2-5): KAGVTQTPRYLIKTRGQQVTLSCSPISGHRSVSWYQQTPGQGLQFLFEYFSETQRNKGNFPGRFSGRQFSNSRSEMNVSTLELGDSALYLCASSNEWETQYFGPGTRLLVL.

CDR3: CASTRDRDNEQFF. In DNA form, the CDR3 reads TGTGCCAGCACCCGGGACAGGGACAATGAGCAGTTCTTC. This chain links TRBV6-5 with TRBJ2-1; 9 bases agree with TRBD1. Germline V CDR1 and CDR2: MNHEY, SVGAGI. This CDR3 has 13 residues. The trim removed 7 bases at V and 5 bases at J, leaving 3 bases unmatched.

This sequence joins TRBV5-5 and TRBJ1-4, with 8 bases aligning to TRBD1. Unmatched junction bases numbered 6, after V lost 5 bases and J lost 6 bases. The length of the CDR3 is 14 residues. CDR1 is SGHKS and CDR2 is YYEKEE in the germline V gene (reference sequence). CDR3 sequence reads: CASSLTGVDEKLFF. The CDR3 region has the DNA TGTGCCAGCAGTTTGACAGGGGTAGATGAAAAACTGTTTTTT.

The genes are TRBV27 and TRBJ1-3; TRBD1 matches 8 bases. Unmatched junction bases numbered 9, after V lost 5 bases and J lost 0 bases. The length of the CDR3 is 17 residues. CDR1 is MNHEY, CDR2 SMNVEV, per germline (reference sequence). The CDR3 coding sequence is TGTGCCAGCAGTGCAGGGGGCCACAAAAGCTCTGGAAACACCATATATTTT. Its protein product is CASSAGGHKSSGNTIYF.

The chain couples TRBV27 to TRBJ2-7; TRBD1 is a possible D gene (5 bases). The CDR3 has 13 amino acids. Germline V gene lookup returns CDR1 MNHEY and CDR2 SMNVEV (reference sequence). The V gene lost 3 bases and the J gene lost 2 bases, with 8 bases spanning the gap. The CDR3 bases are TGTGCCAGCAGTTTTACAGGAGCCTACGAGCAGTACTTC. Amino acid sequence: CASSFTGAYEQYF.

The chain couples TRBV25-1 to TRBJ2-1, with D possibly matching TRBD2 (6 bases). Trimming left V 10 bases short and J 1 base short, with 11 bases between. Germline-derived CDR1 and CDR2 are MGHDK and SYGVNS. CDR3 length: 13 residues. DNA of the CDR3: TGTGCCATTAGCCGGGAGTCCTACAATGAGCAGTTCTTC. Translation gives CAISRESYNEQFF.

CDR3 region: CAIVRELDRGNPYEQYF. Written as DNA, the CDR3 is TGTGCCATCGTTCGGGAATTGGACAGGGGGAACCCCTACGAGCAGTACTTC. The V call is TRBV10-3, the J call TRBJ2-7; 10 nucleotides line up with TRBD1. The CDR3 is 17 amino acids. V shed 8 bases, J shed 2 bases, and the junction held 15 bases outside the gene matches. Germline values: CDR1 ENHRY, CDR2 SYGVKD.

The CDR3 DNA follows: TGCGCCAGCAGCGCCTCCTCTAATAGCAATCAGCCCCAGCATTTT. This codes for CASSASSNSNQPQHF. This chain joins TRBV4-1 and TRBJ1-5, with D unresolved. V was trimmed by 5 bases and J by 0 bases, leaving 11 bases between them. Germline V lookup: CDR1 MGHRA, CDR2 YSYEKL. The CDR3 spans 15 residues.

The V call is TRBV6-1, the J call TRBJ1-3; TRBD1 matches 7 bases. Per germline, CDR1 MNHNS and CDR2 SASEGT. After removal of 9 bases from V and 5 bases from J, the junction contained 13 bases not matched to a gene. The CDR3 has 15 residues. As DNA, the CDR3 is TGTGCCAGTAACGTAGTAGGGACAGCACGAAACACCATATATTTT. Amino acid sequence: CASNVVGTARNTIYF.

This chain joins TRBV7-9 and TRBJ1-3; no clear D. Germline V CDR1 and CDR2: SEHNR, FQNEAQ (reference sequence). The CDR3 is 17 amino acids. V dropped 7 bases and J dropped 0 bases, with 19 bases sitting between them. CDR3 in DNA: TGTGCCAGCATCGCGGGGATCGGGCCTGACTCTGGAAACACCATATATTTT. Protein: CASIAGIGPDSGNTIYF.

This rearrangement joins TRBV5-1 to TRBJ2-7; 8 bases are a match to TRBD1. V was clipped by 0 bases and J by 6 bases; unmatched bases: 5. The CDR3 loop spans 14 amino acids. CDR1 and CDR2 from the germline V gene are SGHRS and YFSETQ. CDR3 amino acids: CASSLGQGAIEQYF. The CDR3, as DNA: TGCGCCAGCAGCTTGGGGCAGGGGGCCATCGAGCAGTACTTC. Looking up the rest from reference TRBV5-1 and TRBJ2-7 gives the full variable domain: KAGVTQTPRYLIKTRGQQVTLSCSPISGHRSVSWYQQTPGQGLQFLFEYFSETQRNKGNFPGRFSGRQFSNSRSEMNVSTLELGDSALYLCASSLGQGAIEQYFGPGTRLTVT.

The chain has TRBV7-9 and TRBJ2-5; D call uncertain. The V gene's germline CDR1 is SEHNR and CDR2 FQNEAQ (reference sequence). Trimming removed 3 bases from V and 6 bases from J, with 11 bases in between. The CDR3 covers 13 residues. CDR3 in DNA: TGTGCCAGCAGCTTGTTCGAGATTAAGACCCAGTACTTC. It specifies CASSLFEIKTQYF.

The chain employs TRBV28 and TRBJ2-7, with TRBD2 matching over 11 bases. The CDR3 is 16 residues long. The V and J ends lost 4 bases and 3 bases, in that order; junction bases with no gene match: 8. Germline lookup yields CDR1 MDHEN and CDR2 SYDVKM. As DNA, the CDR3 is TGTGCCAGCAGTTCGATTACTAGCGGGAGCTTCTACGAGCAGTACTTC. This gives the protein CASSSITSGSFYEQYF.

This chain uses TRBV10-3 with TRBJ2-3; D perhaps matches TRBD1 (7 bases). Germline V lookup: CDR1 ENHRY, CDR2 SYGVKD. This CDR3 is 14 amino acids long. Between the trimmed V and J ends, which lost 11 bases and 0 bases, there was a span of 15 bases. The CDR3 reads CAAGGGGSTDTQYF. The CDR3 DNA reads as TGTGCCGCAGGAGGGGGCGGTAGCACAGATACGCAGTATTTT.

The gene calls are TRBV10-2 and TRBJ2-1; D is perhaps TRBD2 (6 bases). V was trimmed by 7 bases and J by 5 bases, leaving 18 bases between them. The CDR3 spans 15 residues. CDR1 is WSHSY and CDR2 is SAAADI in the germline V gene. CDR3 amino acids: CASTPLRERDNEQFF. CDR3 in DNA: TGCGCCAGCACTCCCCTTCGGGAGAGGGACAATGAGCAGTTCTTC.

The V gene is TRBV10-3, the J gene TRBJ1-2; 10 bases fit TRBD1. CDR1 is ENHRY and CDR2 is SYGVKD in the germline V gene. V was pared by 2 bases and J by 6 bases, with 0 bases of the junction left unmatched. The CDR3 runs to 13 residues. CDR3 DNA sequence: TGTGCCATCAGTGAGGGGACAGGGGATGGCTACACCTTC. This gives the protein CAISEGTGDGYTF.

This clone was detected once. The rearrangement uses TRBV5-1 and TRBJ2-3; the D gene is possibly TRBD1 (6 bases). CDR1 is SGHRS, CDR2 YFSETQ, per germline. The CDR3 is made up of 18 amino acids. Trimming shortened V by 4 bases and J by 5 bases, and 26 bases separated the two germline ends. The CDR3 reads CASSLIGQNVVNGDTQYF. CDR3 coding DNA: TGCGCCAGCAGCCTGATCGGACAGAATGTAGTAAACGGAGATACGCAGTATTTT.

CDR3 protein: CASSPLVREGYEQYF. DNA for the CDR3: TGTGCCAGCTCACCACTGGTCAGGGAGGGCTACGAGCAGTACTTC. The chain combines TRBV18 with TRBJ2-7; 7 bases are shared with TRBD2. Looked up from germline, CDR1 is KGHSH and CDR2 is LQKENI. CDR3 length: 15 residues. V trimming: 1 base; J trimming: 3 bases; junction bases outside the gene matches: 6. The variable domain in full, completed from reference TRBV18 and TRBJ2-7, reads NAGVMQNPRHLVRRRGQEARLRCSPMKGHSHVYWYRQLPEEGLKFMVYLQKENIIDESGMPKERFSAEFPKEGPSILRIQQVVRGDSAAYFCASSPLVREGYEQYFGPGTRLTVT.

This chain uses TRBV29-1 with TRBJ1-2; D perhaps matches TRBD1 (5 bases). The V gene lost 6 bases and the J gene lost 8 bases, with 19 bases spanning the gap. This CDR3 has 13 amino acids. Germline V gene data show CDR1 as SQVTM and CDR2 as ANQGSEA. In DNA, the CDR3 is TGCAGCGTCCAGGGAGGAGGGATTCTCGGCTACACCTTC. Protein product: CSVQGGGILGYTF.

The rearrangement links TRBV14 to TRBJ1-1, with 9 nucleotides matching TRBD1. The germline V gene has CDR1 SGHDN and CDR2 FVKESK. The junction had 13 bases not matched to a gene; V was cut back by 2 bases and J by 6 bases. The CDR3 sequence is 17 residues long. The DNA of the CDR3 is TGTGCCAGCAGCCAATTAGGTCCGGGACAGGGCGTCTCTGAAGCTTTCTTT. Translation: CASSQLGPGQGVSEAFF.

This clone was detected only once. This sequence joins TRBV6-5 and TRBJ2-7; 9 bases line up with TRBD1. This CDR3 is 15 amino acids long. Germline V gene data show CDR1 as MNHEY and CDR2 as SVGAGI. V shed 5 bases and J 2 bases; nucleotides not matched to a gene: 7. The chain's CDR3 is CASSLGQGTPYEQYF. Written as DNA, the CDR3 is TGTGCCAGCAGTCTTGGACAGGGGACCCCCTACGAGCAGTACTTC.

This clone appeared a single time. The chain uses TRBV19 and TRBJ2-7; D possibly corresponds to TRBD1 (6 bases). Germline V gene lookup returns CDR1 LNHDA and CDR2 SQIVND (reference sequence). V lost 10 bases to trimming and J lost 0 bases, with 10 bases between them. The CDR3 contains 12 residues. The CDR3 spells CATAGDSYEQYF. CDR3 nucleotides: TGTGCCACAGCAGGGGACTCCTACGAGCAGTACTTC.